These T cell receptor beta chains were read from a single sample in a study of T cells in localized non-small cell lung cancer. Sequenced by immunoSEQ multiplex PCR; TCRdb stores in-frame clones only, minus some. Of around 30,000 clones detected, around 90% appear once; the ten largest clones hold 6.5% to 8%. The material was peripheral blood, obtained before any cancer treatment. The receptors were gathered from an older male donor with stage I lung adenocarcinoma. Each CDR3 is given without its conserved first and last residue. The D gene is left open where the match is weak. Rows give clone size only sometimes, using once, few, many, or a class for an expanded clone.

>TRBV4-2|.|TRBJ2-7|.
ASSQVGVYEQY
>TRBV5-1|.|TRBJ1-1|.
ASSLQEGRTEAF
>TRBV7-2|TRBD1|TRBJ1-4|.
ASSADREGKLF
>TRBV30|TRBD1|TRBJ2-2|.
AWRRDRGNTGELF
>TRBV5-1|TRBD1|TRBJ2-7|.
ASSLVTTGGSEQY
>TRBV7-9|TRBD1|TRBJ1-2|.
ASSLEQGVDYGYT
>TRBV6-6|.|TRBJ2-3|once
ASSRSGEDTQY
>TRBV19|TRBD1|TRBJ1-5|.
ASSPTDRGRGQPQH
>TRBV28|TRBD1|TRBJ1-2|.
ASSAQTGIGYGYT
>TRBV7-6|TRBD1|TRBJ2-2|.
ASSRTTGGIGELF
>TRBV28|TRBD1|TRBJ1-2|.
ASSSTPGQGAFGYT
>TRBV5-1|.|TRBJ2-5|.
ASSSFGQGGGETQY
>TRBV7-2|.|TRBJ1-6|.
ASSSSPGPNSPLH
>TRBV19|TRBD1|TRBJ1-1|.
ASSTRDSLFTEAF
>TRBV19|.|TRBJ1-5|once
ASNDQRGNQPQH
>TRBV5-1|.|TRBJ1-2|.
ASSLAIGAEGYT
>TRBV27|.|TRBJ1-4|once
ASSYRGEKLF
>TRBV5-5|TRBD1|TRBJ1-2|.
ASSLGTGDGYT
>TRBV7-2|.|TRBJ2-1|.
ASSLVGEEQF
>TRBV11-2|TRBD2|TRBJ2-4|.
ASSLGGGLAGIQY
>TRBV7-9|.|TRBJ1-6|.
ASSWGTGNNSPLH
>TRBV14|.|TRBJ2-3|.
ASSQERATDTQY
>TRBV14|TRBD1|TRBJ1-4|.
ASSQVGRGYEKLF
>TRBV5-1|.|TRBJ2-5|.
ASSLAVAVQETQY
>TRBV15|.|TRBJ1-3|.
ATSSYPLQDSGNTIY
>TRBV6-5|.|TRBJ2-5|.
ASTDYQETQY
>TRBV10-1|.|TRBJ2-1|.
ASSEPWSREQF
>TRBV7-2|TRBD1|TRBJ2-2|.
ASSLAGGATGELF
>TRBV5-6|TRBD1|TRBJ2-1|.
ASSWWWDRELYNEQF